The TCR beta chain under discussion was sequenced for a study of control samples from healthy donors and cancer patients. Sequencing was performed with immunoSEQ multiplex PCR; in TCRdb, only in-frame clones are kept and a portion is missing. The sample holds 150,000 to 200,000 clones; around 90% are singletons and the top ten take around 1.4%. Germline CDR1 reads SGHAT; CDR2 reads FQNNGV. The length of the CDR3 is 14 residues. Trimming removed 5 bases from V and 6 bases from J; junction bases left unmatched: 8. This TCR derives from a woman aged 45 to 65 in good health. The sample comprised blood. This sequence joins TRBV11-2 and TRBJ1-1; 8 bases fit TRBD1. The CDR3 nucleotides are TGTGCCAGCAGCCCGATCAGGGGGCAAGCTGAAGCTTTCTTT. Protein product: CASSPIRGQAEAFF.